This T cell receptor (beta chain) emerged from a study of cytomegalovirus exposure and HLA in healthy donors. The germline gives CDR1 WSHSY, CDR2 SAAADI. The CDR3 runs to 15 residues. The ends lost 4 bases at V and 5 bases at J; junction bases unmatched: 7. PCR used 60 Vbeta primers and 13 Jbeta primers. Assay used: immunoSEQ multiplex PCR; TCRdb lists only in-frame clones, some missing. The data hold about 190,000 clones, with approximately 81% observed a single time. The TCR was taken from a man aged 50-59 years in good health and CMV-seronegative. The genes are TRBV10-2 and TRBJ1-4; 7 nucleotides align to TRBD1. Specimen: PBMCs. Here the CDR3 DNA reads TGCGCCAGCAGTGTATGGGCAGGGGGAAATGAAAAACTGTTTTTT. This codes for CASSVWAGGNEKLFF.